This is a list of T cell receptor beta chains from one sample in a study of cytomegalovirus exposure and HLA in healthy donors. Libraries were prepared by immunoSEQ multiplex PCR; TCRdb keeps only in-frame clonotypes and omits some of them. The data show fewer than 250,000 clones, with roughly 77% seen just once and under 5% held by the top ten. The sample consisted of PBMCs. Receptors were obtained from a man aged 25-45 years in good health and CMV-seropositive. CDR3s leave out the opening cysteine and the closing phenylalanine or tryptophan.

j_call v_call cdr3_aa
TRBJ1-3 TRBV7-3 ASSLTPAGNTIY
- TRBV7-2 ASSLSGRGAYEQY
TRBJ1-5 TRBV4-1 ASSQDGQISNQPQH
TRBJ2-3 TRBV18 ASSPPNPSGTDTQY
TRBJ2-5 TRBV9 ASSVGGAQETQY
TRBJ1-5 TRBV18 ASSRGTQSNQPQH
TRBJ1-3 TRBV7-9 SSSRRESSSGNTIY
TRBJ1-1 TRBV9 ASSVDAASFAF
TRBJ2-5 TRBV11-1 ASSFTSGLQETQY
TRBJ1-5 TRBV5-5 ASSLPNQPQH
TRBJ1-2 TRBV6-5 ASSRRETGGYT
TRBJ2-1 TRBV19 ASSPGTSGPYHEQF
TRBJ2-7 TRBV2 ASRHGGTYEQY
- TRBV7-3 ASSRSTGNEQY
TRBJ2-5 TRBV27 ASSSEGTSGYGAQY
TRBJ1-1 TRBV6-1 ASSWKGGAEAF
TRBJ1-1 TRBV19 ASSILGSTEAF
TRBJ2-7 TRBV19 ASSIGFADRGPYEQY
TRBJ2-7 TRBV6-5 ASSPAGARVYEQY
TRBJ2-7 TRBV4-3 ASSRNRGGPYEQY
TRBJ1-2 TRBV28 ASSLRRAGYT
TRBJ2-5 TRBV6-4 ASSGQGGETQY
TRBJ1-3 TRBV18 ASSPGGGNGNTIY
TRBJ2-1 TRBV7-6 ASSLEGAGPHEQF
TRBJ2-1 TRBV9 ASSVAGTSYNEQF
TRBJ2-1 TRBV9 ASSAGGGSSYNEQF
TRBJ2-2 TRBV15 ATSRGGLAPGELF
- TRBV5-1 ASSLGSGGTYEQY
TRBJ1-1 TRBV10-3 AISEPESQAEAF
TRBJ2-4 TRBV7-2 ASSLSGGLAKNIQY
TRBJ2-7 TRBV9 ASSVELGGEQY
TRBJ2-3 TRBV30 AWSVLVDTQY
TRBJ2-7 TRBV9 ASSVGAGSSYEQY
TRBJ2-5 TRBV6-1 ASSEKTSQETQY
TRBJ2-5 TRBV30 AWRGRDLFSETQY
TRBJ1-5 TRBV5-1 ASSMGGPNQPQH
TRBJ1-4 TRBV29-1 SASIGQGGFSTNEKLF
TRBJ1-4 TRBV28 ASSSRLGANEKLF
TRBJ1-3 TRBV15 ATSGTGPNSGNTIY
TRBJ1-1 TRBV2 ASRGGQLGVSF
TRBJ2-5 TRBV4-3 ASSLNPGGTQY
TRBJ2-7 TRBV28 ASSLQGAYEQY
TRBJ2-5 TRBV7-7 ASSLGQRAETQY
TRBJ1-6 TRBV11-1 ASSLRNSPLH
TRBJ2-7 TRBV19 ASSRDSSYEQY
TRBJ2-2 TRBV2 ASSYINTGELF
TRBJ1-1 TRBV6-4 ASSVARGTEAF
TRBJ1-1 TRBV7-3 ASSYAGTANTEAF
TRBJ2-3 TRBV30 AWSAGLAGADTQY
TRBJ1-1 TRBV30 AWSVPGREAF
TRBJ1-5 TRBV7-9 ASSLRGNQPQH
TRBJ2-2 TRBV7-3 ASSLTRDTSPGELF
TRBJ2-1 TRBV5-1 ASSSGTSGYNEQF
TRBJ2-3 TRBV15 ATRSGSTDTQY
TRBJ2-5 TRBV9 ASSGSGGAGETQY
TRBJ2-7 TRBV29-1 SARGGGAYEQY
TRBJ1-2 TRBV19 ASSRTGDYGYT
TRBJ2-3 TRBV2 ASTPPGTGGVDTQY